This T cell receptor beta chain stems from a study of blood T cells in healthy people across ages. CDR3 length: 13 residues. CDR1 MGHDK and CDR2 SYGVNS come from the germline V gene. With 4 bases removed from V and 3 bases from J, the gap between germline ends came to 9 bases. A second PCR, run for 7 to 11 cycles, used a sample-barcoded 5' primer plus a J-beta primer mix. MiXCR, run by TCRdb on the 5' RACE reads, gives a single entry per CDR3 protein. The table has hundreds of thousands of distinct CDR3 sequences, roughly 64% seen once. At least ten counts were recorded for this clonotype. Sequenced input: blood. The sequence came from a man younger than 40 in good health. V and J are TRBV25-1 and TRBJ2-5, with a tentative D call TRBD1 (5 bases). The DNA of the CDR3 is TGTGCCAGCAGTGCGCCCAGGGAAGAGACCCAGTACTTC. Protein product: CASSAPREETQYF.